This T cell receptor beta chain was recovered during a study of siplizumab effects on memory and regulatory T cells. Findings and limits, study-wide: Apparently key alloresponse contributors, naive T cells also seemed more diverse than memory cells. Of the proliferating CD4+ or CD8+ clones, roughly 80-96% lacked a naive or memory phenotype that could be assigned.

Regarding this clone: Its antigen is still unknown.

The repertoire was sequenced with immunoSEQ multiplex PCR; TCRdb's copy has only in-frame clones and lacks some. The table shows about 70,000 clones, with over 70% occurring only once. The V end was cut by 5 bases, the J end by 5 bases, with 12 bases between. The germline gives CDR1 SGHTA, CDR2 FQGTGA. This CDR3 spans 13 amino acids. The sequence was collected from a human donor in good health. Sequenced input: Tregs sorted from blood. The chain employs TRBV7-3 and TRBJ1-1; maybe TRBD1 (5 bases). The CDR3 here is CASSTDSWTEAFF. The CDR3 DNA is TGTGCCAGCAGCACAGACAGTTGGACTGAAGCTTTCTTT.